This T cell receptor beta chain was recorded in a study of blood T cell repertoires in COVID-19. Original handling: Estimated nucleated cell counts came from reference gene primer amplification. Clones were sequenced by immunoSEQ multiplex PCR, and TCRdb holds only the in-frame ones, with some missing. V and J calls and clone size follow that table, whereas D and trimming were derived from the DNA. The profile shows fewer than 10,000 clones, over 75% of them singletons. CDR3 length: 16 residues. The J segment lost 0 bases and the V segment lost 4 bases, leaving 7 bases of the junction unmatched. The germline V gene encodes CDR1 MNHNS and CDR2 SASEGT.

The specimen was peripheral blood. The source of this sequence is a human donor in a cohort sampled during active COVID-19. The chain employs TRBV6-1 and TRBJ2-3; 7 positions match TRBD2. CDR3 sequence (DNA): TGTGCCAGCAGTGGCCTAGCGGTTGCTAGCACAGATACGCAGTATTTT. Its translation: CASSGLAVASTDTQYF.